This passage covers 13 T cell receptor beta chains from one sample sequenced in a study of technical replicates of blood from a few donors. Method: immunoSEQ multiplex PCR; TCRdb's copy keeps in-frame clones and lacks some. The sample lists tens of thousands of clones, 80% to 95% occurring once. Sequencing was carried out using T cells isolated from PBMCs. All receptors come from a human donor in good health.

CDR3 DNA: TGTGCCAGCAGCGAATCGACAGGAAATATCGATACGCAGTATTTT. Its protein is CASSESTGNIDTQYF. The V call is TRBV11-3, the J call TRBJ2-3, with D possibly TRBD1 on 6 matching bases. Trimming removed 5 bases at V and 6 bases at J, with 18 bases between. The length of the CDR3 is 15 residues. Germline-derived CDR1 and CDR2 are SGHNT and YENEEA.

This rearrangement joins TRBV25-1 to TRBJ2-7, with D tentatively TRBD1 (5 bases). Germline loops: CDR1 MGHDK, CDR2 SYGVNS. The CDR3 covers 10 residues. Trimming pared 7 bases from V and 12 bases from J, leaving 13 bases between. CDR3 DNA: TGTGCCAGCAAGGGGTCGAGTCTGTACTTC. Amino acids: CASKGSSLYF.

The rearrangement joins TRBV30 to TRBJ1-1; 7 bases are a match to TRBD1. CDR1 GTSNPN and CDR2 SVGIG come from the germline V gene (reference sequence). The J segment lost 3 bases and the V segment lost 4 bases, leaving 8 bases of the junction unmatched. The CDR3 runs 14 residues. The CDR3 protein is CAWNSGGADTEAFF. CDR3 DNA sequence: TGTGCCTGGAACTCAGGGGGAGCGGACACTGAAGCTTTCTTT.

This sequence joins TRBV18 and TRBJ2-5, with TRBD2 identical over 12 bases. V lost 3 bases to trimming and J lost 2 bases; unmatched junction nucleotides: 7. Germline values: CDR1 KGHSH, CDR2 LQKENI. This CDR3 region has 17 residues. The CDR3 DNA reads as TGTGCCAGCTCACCTGACCTTGGACTAGCGGGGCAAGAGACCCAGTACTTC. It translates to CASSPDLGLAGQETQYF.

This chain uses TRBV29-1 with TRBJ1-1; 10 nucleotides match TRBD1. The V gene end was trimmed by 4 bases and the J gene end by 2 bases; junction bases not matched to a gene: 7. Germline V gene lookup returns CDR1 SQVTM and CDR2 ANQGSEA. The CDR3 is 15 residues long. The CDR3 DNA follows: TGCAGCGTTGTTTATTGGACAGGGGGAAACACTGAAGCTTTCTTT. Amino acid sequence: CSVVYWTGGNTEAFF.

V and J are TRBV27 and TRBJ2-7; no reliable D call. Germline V CDR1 and CDR2: MNHEY, SMNVEV (reference sequence). This CDR3 comprises 11 residues. With 2 bases removed from V and 4 bases from J, the gap between germline ends came to 3 bases. The CDR3 loop is CASSLAYEQYF. CDR3 DNA sequence: TGTGCCAGCAGTTTAGCGTACGAGCAGTACTTC.

V gene TRBV7-4 combines with J gene TRBJ2-3, with 10 bases lining up with TRBD2. CDR3 size: 18 residues. J was trimmed by 3 bases and V by 5 bases; bases with no gene match: 14. Germline values: CDR1 SGHVT, CDR2 SQSDAQ. DNA for the CDR3: TGTGCCAGCAGCCTTTCCATCTTAGCGGGAGGCCCTACAGATACGCAGTATTTT. As protein: CASSLSILAGGPTDTQYF.

This rearrangement joins TRBV6-5 to TRBJ2-3; 9 nucleotides agree with TRBD2. Germline V CDR1 and CDR2: MNHEY, SVGAGI. V was clipped by 7 bases and J by 11 bases; unmatched bases: 4. The CDR3 spans 11 residues. Here the CDR3 reads CASNVAGEQYF. The CDR3 nucleotides are TGTGCCAGCAATGTAGCGGGAGAGCAGTATTTT.

V is TRBV5-4 and J is TRBJ2-1, with 10 nucleotides matching TRBD2. The length of the CDR3 is 14 residues. Germline V gives CDR1 SGHNT, CDR2 YYREEE (reference sequence). With V trimmed by 4 bases and J by 4 bases, 2 bases remained unmatched. The CDR3 region is CASSASGSYNEQFF. The CDR3 bases are TGTGCCAGCAGCGCTAGCGGGAGTTACAATGAGCAGTTCTTC. Together with reference TRBV5-4 and TRBJ2-1, the CDR3 gives the full variable domain: ETGVTQSPTHLIKTRGQQVTLRCSSQSGHNTVSWYQQALGQGPQFIFQYYREEENGRGNFPPRFSGLQFPNYSSELNVNALELDDSALYLCASSASGSYNEQFFGPGTRLTVL.

The chain is built from TRBV19 and TRBJ1-1, with 7 bases identical to TRBD1. This CDR3 spans 15 amino acids. Germline assignment: CDR1 LNHDA and CDR2 SQIVND (reference sequence). V shed 3 bases and J 6 bases; nucleotides not matched to a gene: 10. The CDR3 protein is CASSMGTVLFPEAFF. The DNA of the CDR3 is TGTGCCAGTAGTATGGGGACAGTGCTTTTCCCTGAAGCTTTCTTT. Using reference TRBV19 and TRBJ1-1 for the parts outside the CDR3, the full variable domain is DGGITQSPKYLFRKEGQNVTLSCEQNLNHDAMYWYRQDPGQGLRLIYYSQIVNDFQKGDIAEGYSVSREKKESFPLTVTSAQKNPTAFYLCASSMGTVLFPEAFFGQGTRLTVV.

V gene TRBV9 combines with J gene TRBJ1-5, with D unresolved. Deletions cut 1 base from V and 6 bases from J, with 14 bases between. The CDR3 totals 15 residues. Germline lookup yields CDR1 SGDLS and CDR2 YYNGEE. The DNA for the CDR3 is TGTGCCAGCAGCGTATACCCCAAGCCTGTTCAGCCCCAGCATTTT. Protein product: CASSVYPKPVQPQHF.

The chain uses TRBV7-9 and TRBJ2-7; possibly TRBD2 for D (6 bases). Trimming pared 5 bases from V and 0 bases from J, leaving 14 bases between. CDR3 length: 15 residues. Per the germline V gene, CDR1 is SEHNR and CDR2 is FQNEAQ (reference sequence). The DNA of the CDR3 is TGTGCCAGCAGCGGACTAAGCGGTAACTCCTACGAGCAGTACTTC. Its protein product is CASSGLSGNSYEQYF. The whole variable domain, remainder taken from reference TRBV7-9 and TRBJ2-7, is DTGVSQNPRHKITKRGQNVTFRCDPISEHNRLYWYRQTLGQGPEFLTYFQNEAQLEKSRLLSDRFSAERPKGSFSTLEIQRTEQGDSAMYLCASSGLSGNSYEQYFGPGTRLTVT.

The rearrangement uses TRBV6-5 and TRBJ1-4, with D maybe TRBD1 (6 bases). Trimming removed 7 bases from V and 6 bases from J, with 15 bases in between. The germline gives CDR1 MNHEY, CDR2 SVGAGI. The CDR3 has 14 residues. The CDR3 region has the DNA TGTGCCAGCACCTCTCAGGGGAACGATGAAAAACTGTTTTTT. This sequence encodes CASTSQGNDEKLFF.